The source of this T cell receptor beta chain is a study of cytomegalovirus exposure and HLA in healthy donors. V was pared by 5 bases and J by 5 bases, with 12 bases between. Germline lookup yields CDR1 MNHNS and CDR2 SASEGT. The CDR3 runs 13 residues. Only in-frame clones appear in the TCRdb table, and some are missing; sequencing was by immunoSEQ multiplex PCR. The table has around 300,000 clones, roughly 86% seen once. This TCR was recovered from a man aged 25-40 years in good health and CMV-seronegative. What was sequenced was PBMCs. This rearrangement joins TRBV6-1 to TRBJ2-5, with D possibly TRBD2 on 6 matching bases. The CDR3 nucleotides read TGTGCCAGCAGTCCGCCAGGGACTGAGACCCAGTACTTC. Encoded protein: CASSPPGTETQYF.